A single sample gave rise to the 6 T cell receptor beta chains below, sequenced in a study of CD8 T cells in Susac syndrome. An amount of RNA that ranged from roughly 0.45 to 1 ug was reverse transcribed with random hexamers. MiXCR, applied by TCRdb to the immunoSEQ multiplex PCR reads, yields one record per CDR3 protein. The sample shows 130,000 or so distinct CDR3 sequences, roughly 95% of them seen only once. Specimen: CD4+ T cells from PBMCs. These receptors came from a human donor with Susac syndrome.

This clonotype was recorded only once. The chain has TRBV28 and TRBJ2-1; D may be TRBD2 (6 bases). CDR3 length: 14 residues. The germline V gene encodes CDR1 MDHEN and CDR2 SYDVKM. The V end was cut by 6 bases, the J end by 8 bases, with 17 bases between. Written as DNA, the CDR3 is TGTGCCAGCAGCTCCCAAGGAGGGAGGTATGAGCAGTTCTTC. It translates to CASSSQGGRYEQFF.

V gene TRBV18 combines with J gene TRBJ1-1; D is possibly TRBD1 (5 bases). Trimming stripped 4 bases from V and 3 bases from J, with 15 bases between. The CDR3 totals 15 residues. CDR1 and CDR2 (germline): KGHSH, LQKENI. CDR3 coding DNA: TGTGCCAGCTCACACGGGGCGGACTCGTACACTGAAGCTTTCTTT. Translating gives CASSHGADSYTEAFF.

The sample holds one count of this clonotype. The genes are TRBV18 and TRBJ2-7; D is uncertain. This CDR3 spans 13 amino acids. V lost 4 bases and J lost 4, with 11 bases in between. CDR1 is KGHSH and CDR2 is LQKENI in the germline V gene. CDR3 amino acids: CASSQNPRYEQYF. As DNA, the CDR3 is TGTGCCAGCTCACAAAATCCTAGATACGAGCAGTACTTC. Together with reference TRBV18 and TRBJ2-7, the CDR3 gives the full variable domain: NAGVMQNPRHLVRRRGQEARLRCSPMKGHSHVYWYRQLPEEGLKFMVYLQKENIIDESGMPKERFSAEFPKEGPSILRIQQVVRGDSAAYFCASSQNPRYEQYFGPGTRLTVT.

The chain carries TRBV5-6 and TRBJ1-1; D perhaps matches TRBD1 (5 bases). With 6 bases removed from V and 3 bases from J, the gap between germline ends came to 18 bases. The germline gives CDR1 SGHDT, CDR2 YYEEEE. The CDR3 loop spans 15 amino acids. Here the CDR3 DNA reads TGTGCCAGCACCCAAGGAGGAAGGGGATACACTGAAGCTTTCTTT. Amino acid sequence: CASTQGGRGYTEAFF.

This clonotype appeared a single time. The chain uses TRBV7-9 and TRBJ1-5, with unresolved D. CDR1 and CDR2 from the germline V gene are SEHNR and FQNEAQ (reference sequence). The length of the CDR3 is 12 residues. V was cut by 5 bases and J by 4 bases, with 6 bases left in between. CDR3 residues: CASSRVNQPQHF. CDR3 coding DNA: TGTGCCAGCAGCCGGGTGAATCAGCCCCAGCATTTT.

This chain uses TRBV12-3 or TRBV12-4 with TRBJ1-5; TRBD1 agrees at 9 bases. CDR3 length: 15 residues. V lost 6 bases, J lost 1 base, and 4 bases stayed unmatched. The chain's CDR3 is CASRVTGGSNQPQHF. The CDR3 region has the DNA TGTGCCAGCAGGGTGACAGGGGGAAGCAATCAGCCCCAGCATTTT.